Following are 25 T cell receptor beta chains from one sample sequenced in a study of T cell responses to AZD1222 COVID-19 vaccine. TCRdb's table, derived via immunoSEQ multiplex PCR, lists solely in-frame clones and lacks some. The sample lists 95,000 to 100,000 clones; roughly 90% were seen once. This specimen was peripheral blood, taken on day 0 of AZD1222 vaccination. The receptors were sampled from an adult in good health.

CDR3 loop: CASSLVPMGNNQPQHF. For the CDR3, the DNA is TGCGCCAGCAGCTTGGTCCCAATGGGAAACAATCAGCCCCAGCATTTT. This chain uses TRBV5-1 with TRBJ1-5; D uncertain. V lost 0 bases and J lost 3, with 13 bases in between. The germline CDR1 and CDR2 sequences are SGHRS and YFSETQ. The CDR3 is made up of 16 amino acids. The whole variable domain, remainder taken from reference TRBV5-1 and TRBJ1-5, is KAGVTQTPRYLIKTRGQQVTLSCSPISGHRSVSWYQQTPGQGLQFLFEYFSETQRNKGNFPGRFSGRQFSNSRSEMNVSTLELGDSALYLCASSLVPMGNNQPQHFGDGTRLSIL.

The rearrangement uses TRBV19 and TRBJ2-7, with D maybe TRBD1 (5 bases). This CDR3 region has 13 residues. The germline gives CDR1 LNHDA, CDR2 SQIVND (reference sequence). Deletions cut 4 bases from V and 5 bases from J, with 12 bases between. CDR3 sequence: CASSRITGHEQYF. The CDR3 DNA sequence: TGTGCCAGTAGTAGGATCACAGGTCACGAGCAGTACTTC.

The chain recombines TRBV6-2 or TRBV6-3 with TRBJ2-7; 7 positions agree with TRBD1. Germline lookup yields CDR1 MNHEY and CDR2 SVGEGT. CDR3 length: 11 residues. With V trimmed by 0 bases and J by 12 bases, 2 bases remained unmatched. CDR3 in DNA: TGTGCCAGCAGTTACTCCGGGACAGCGTACTTC. Protein sequence: CASSYSGTAYF.

This clone was counted a single time. V gene TRBV5-1 combines with J gene TRBJ2-7; 8 nucleotides agree with TRBD2. The CDR3 sequence is 12 residues long. Germline values: CDR1 SGHRS, CDR2 YFSETQ. After removal of 3 bases from V and 4 bases from J, the junction contained 0 bases not matched to a gene. The CDR3 reads CASSSGGYEQYF. CDR3 nucleotides: TGCGCCAGCAGCTCGGGGGGGTACGAGCAGTACTTC.

The chain uses TRBV19 and TRBJ1-1; D may be TRBD1 (5 bases). The germline V gene has CDR1 LNHDA and CDR2 SQIVND (reference sequence). Trimming stripped 5 bases from V and 1 base from J, with 11 bases between. The CDR3 sequence is 14 residues long. CDR3 region: CASSLGQRNTEAFF. In DNA form, the CDR3 reads TGTGCCAGTAGTCTGGGGCAGAGGAACACTGAAGCTTTCTTT.

The CDR3 loop reads CATSDFRWGEGGTGELFF. The CDR3 nucleotides are TGTGCCACCAGTGATTTCCGGTGGGGGGAAGGGGGCACCGGGGAGCTGTTTTTT. The chain employs TRBV24-1 and TRBJ2-2; tentatively, D is TRBD1 or TRBD2 (6 bases each). The CDR3 is made up of 18 amino acids. V shed 1 base and J shed 4 bases, with 18 bases lying between them. Germline values: CDR1 KGHDR, CDR2 SFDVKD.

This clone was recorded only once. The chain couples TRBV5-1 to TRBJ2-7; D remains ambiguous. The CDR3 totals 13 residues. Looked up from germline, CDR1 is SGHRS and CDR2 is YFSETQ. V dropped 0 bases and J dropped 3 bases, with 7 bases sitting between them. CDR3 region: CASSLAGVYEQYF. CDR3 bases: TGCGCCAGCAGCTTGGCCGGAGTCTACGAGCAGTACTTC.

This chain connects TRBV19 to TRBJ1-6; possibly TRBD1 for D (6 bases). This CDR3 has 15 amino acids. V gave up 5 bases and J gave up 7 bases, with 15 bases separating them. The germline CDR1 and CDR2 sequences are LNHDA and SQIVND (reference sequence). CDR3 sequence reads: CASSGPQGGNSPLHF. The CDR3 nucleotides read TGTGCCAGTAGTGGACCACAGGGAGGGAATTCACCCCTCCACTTT.

The chain has TRBV18 and TRBJ2-2; 11 bases agree with TRBD2. The V and J ends lost 3 bases and 3 bases, in that order; junction bases with no gene match: 3. Germline CDR1 and CDR2: KGHSH and LQKENI. The CDR3 has 16 residues. The CDR3 sequence is CASSPTSGSYTGELFF. DNA of the CDR3: TGTGCCAGCTCACCCACTAGCGGGAGTTACACCGGGGAGCTGTTTTTT.

V usage is TRBV12-3 or TRBV12-4 and J usage is TRBJ2-7, with 7 bases identical to TRBD1. The CDR3 length is 13 residues. With V trimmed by 4 bases and J by 6 bases, 6 bases remained unmatched. The CDR3 sequence: CASSWANRGEQYF. The CDR3 DNA sequence: TGTGCCAGCAGTTGGGCCAACAGGGGCGAGCAGTACTTC.

In this sample, this clone turned up once. The J gene is TRBJ2-5, the V gene TRBV7-2; D perhaps matches TRBD2 (5 bases). V lost 5 bases to trimming and J lost 5 bases, with 15 bases between them. The CDR3 runs to 14 residues. From germline, CDR1 is SGHTA and CDR2 FQGNSA. The CDR3 DNA is TGTGCCAGCAGCCCCACGAGGGCCAGGGAGACCCAGTACTTC. Its translation: CASSPTRARETQYF. Together with reference TRBV7-2 and TRBJ2-5, the CDR3 gives the full variable domain: GAGVSQSPSNKVTEKGKDVELRCDPISGHTALYWYRQSLGQGLEFLIYFQGNSAPDKSGLPSDRFSAERTGGSVSTLTIQRTQQEDSAVYLCASSPTRARETQYFGPGTRLLVL.

The chain couples TRBV27 to TRBJ1-6; 8 bases map to TRBD1. Trimming at V came to 2 bases and at J to 7 bases, leaving 4 bases not matched to a gene. The CDR3 extends over 15 amino acids. Germline loops: CDR1 MNHEY, CDR2 SMNVEV (reference sequence). The CDR3 coding sequence is TGTGCCAGCAGTTTAACTACAGGGGGAAATTCACCCCTCCACTTT. Translated: CASSLTTGGNSPLHF.

The chain links TRBV28 to TRBJ2-7; the match to TRBD2 covers 8 bases. CDR3 length equals 14 residues. With 8 bases clipped from V and 5 bases from J, the junction kept 11 bases outside the gene matches. Germline V gene sequence: CDR1 MDHEN, CDR2 SYDVKM. CDR3 sequence reads: CASGSAGEGNEQYF. CDR3 DNA sequence: TGTGCCAGCGGGTCAGCGGGAGAGGGCAACGAGCAGTACTTC.

The CDR3 protein is CASSVWREGREQFF. CDR3 coding DNA: TGTGCCAGCAGCGTATGGCGGGAGGGACGTGAGCAGTTCTTC. The chain couples TRBV9 to TRBJ2-1; 9 positions agree with TRBD2. Trimming cost V 1 base and J 9 bases; bases outside gene matches: 5. The CDR3 covers 14 residues. Germline V gene lookup returns CDR1 SGDLS and CDR2 YYNGEE.

The chain combines TRBV28 with TRBJ2-5, with D possibly being TRBD1 or TRBD2 (5 bases each). The CDR3 totals 14 residues. V lost 5 bases and J lost 10, with 20 bases in between. Germline V gene sequence: CDR1 MDHEN, CDR2 SYDVKM. The CDR3 sequence: CASSPGGSGEGQYF. The CDR3 nucleotides read TGTGCCAGCAGTCCTGGGGGTTCAGGCGAAGGCCAGTACTTC.

This clone came up once. The rearrangement links TRBV5-1 to TRBJ2-2; no reliable D call. V gave up 4 bases and J gave up 2 bases, with 12 bases separating them. This CDR3 contains 15 residues. From germline, CDR1 is SGHRS and CDR2 YFSETQ. The CDR3, as DNA: TGCGCCAGCAGCCCGGAGAGGAGAAACACCGGGGAGCTGTTTTTT. This sequence encodes CASSPERRNTGELFF.

The chain is built from TRBV28 and TRBJ2-1, with 8 bases that match TRBD2. Germline CDR1 and CDR2: MDHEN and SYDVKM. This CDR3 region has 15 residues. V trimming: 5 bases; J trimming: 3 bases; junction bases outside the gene matches: 6. The CDR3 region has the DNA TGTGCCAGCAGTCCCCCGGGGGGGAACTACAATGAGCAGTTCTTC. Translation gives CASSPPGGNYNEQFF. Complete variable domain (other parts from reference TRBV28 and TRBJ2-1): DVKVTQSSRYLVKRTGEKVFLECVQDMDHENMFWYRQDPGLGLRLIYFSYDVKMKEKGDIPEGYSVSREKKERFSLILESASTNQTSMYLCASSPPGGNYNEQFFGPGTRLTVL.

The chain couples TRBV4-1 to TRBJ1-6, with D hard to call. The V gene lost 0 bases and the J gene lost 8 bases, with 5 bases spanning the gap. Germline-derived CDR1 and CDR2 are MGHRA and YSYEKL. The CDR3 is 13 residues long. The CDR3 is CASSQEGDSPLHF. Written as DNA, the CDR3 is TGCGCCAGCAGCCAAGAAGGTGATTCACCCCTCCACTTT.

This clone was seen a handful of times. CDR3: CSDVTGRANEQFF. In DNA, the CDR3 is TGCAGCGACGTGACAGGGAGGGCCAATGAGCAGTTCTTC. V gene TRBV29-1 combines with J gene TRBJ2-1; D could derive from TRBD1 or TRBD2 (7 bases each). V lost 7 bases and J 6 bases, leaving 16 bases between the germline ends. The CDR3 sequence is 13 residues long. CDR1 and CDR2 (germline): SQVTM, ANQGSEA.

The genes are TRBV6-2 or TRBV6-3 and TRBJ2-7; a weak D match, TRBD1 (5 bases). Trimming removed 0 bases at V and 4 bases at J, with 10 bases between. CDR3 length: 14 amino acids. Germline lookup yields CDR1 MNHEY and CDR2 SVGEGT. CDR3: CASSYSWTPYEQYF. CDR3 DNA: TGTGCCAGCAGTTACTCGTGGACACCTTACGAGCAGTACTTC.

This chain joins TRBV18 and TRBJ2-7; TRBD2 might be the D (5 bases). With 2 bases removed from V and 6 bases from J, the gap between germline ends came to 8 bases. The CDR3 spans 12 residues. The germline CDR1 and CDR2 sequences are KGHSH and LQKENI. The CDR3 DNA is TGTGCCAGCTCACCAGGGAGTGGCGAGCAGTACTTC. It specifies CASSPGSGEQYF.

This clone was seen once. V is TRBV6-5 and J is TRBJ2-5, with 11 positions matching TRBD2. V lost 6 bases, J lost 3 bases, and 6 bases stayed unmatched. The CDR3 length is 15 residues. Germline CDR1 is MNHEY and CDR2 is SVGAGI. CDR3 in amino acids: CASRISGLAEETQYF. Written as DNA, the CDR3 is TGTGCCAGCAGGATATCGGGACTAGCGGAAGAGACCCAGTACTTC.

The J gene is TRBJ2-5, the V gene TRBV4-1, with unresolved D. V lost 0 bases, J lost 2 bases, and 4 bases lay in between. Per the germline V gene, CDR1 is MGHRA and CDR2 is YSYEKL. The CDR3 extends over 13 amino acids. The CDR3 sequence: CASSQEGQETQYF. The CDR3, as DNA: TGCGCCAGCAGCCAAGAGGGTCAAGAGACCCAGTACTTC.

This clone was seen a handful of times. J is TRBJ1-3 and V is TRBV7-2; no clear D. Between the trimmed V and J ends, which lost 2 bases and 0 bases, there was a span of 8 bases. Looked up from germline, CDR1 is SGHTA and CDR2 is FQGNSA. The CDR3 is 15 residues long. The CDR3: CASSLRTSSGNTIYF. The CDR3 bases are TGTGCCAGCAGCTTACGCACATCCTCTGGAAACACCATATATTTT.

Of note for this clone: One end of the junction varies from germline; a read error may be responsible. This chain links TRBV19 with TRBJ2-7; D is uncertain. Germline V CDR1 and CDR2: LNHDA, SQIVND (reference sequence). This CDR3 comprises 15 residues. The CDR3 DNA follows: TGTGCCAGTAGTTTAGACCTGCAAGGCCCCTACGAGCAGTACTTC. Translating it yields CASSLDLQGPYEQYF.